This record covers a single TCR beta chain. CDR3 length: 16 residues. CDR1 is LGHNA, CDR2 YNFKEQ, per germline. After removal of 1 base from V and 2 bases from J, the junction contained 3 bases not matched to a gene. This sample is part of a study of blood T cell repertoires in COVID-19. The wider study: COVID-19 samples from acute and convalescent phases originated in the United States, Italy and Spain.

The authors' processing: Estimated nucleated cell counts came from reference gene primer amplification. The data were produced by immunoSEQ multiplex PCR, yet TCRdb's version contains in-frame clones alone and is incomplete. V, J and clone size are taken as reported in that table, and D and trimming were inferred from the DNA itself. The sample includes roughly 190,000 clones, approximately 86% of them seen just once. The sequence derives from a man aged 65 to 85 with acute or convalescent COVID-19. Sequencing input: peripheral blood. The chain is built from TRBV4-2 and TRBJ2-1, with 9 positions matching TRBD2. CDR3 DNA: TGTGCCAGCAGCCAAGGGGCTAGCGGGGCCTACAATGAGCAGTTCTTC. Residues: CASSQGASGAYNEQFF.